The 24 T cell receptor beta chains below all came from one sample that was sequenced in a study of T cell repertoires in cytomegalovirus infection. Each CDR3 protein is one row after TCRdb ran MiXCR on the reads. The sample includes 150,000 to 200,000 distinct CDR3 sequences, more than 9% of them seen just once. The source material was PBMCs. All receptors come from a human donor in good health (CMV status not recorded). Some clones in this sample may be carry-over from other donors' samples.

This clonotype occurred a few times. The chain carries TRBV6-5 and TRBJ2-1, with 7 positions matching TRBD2. Unmatched junction bases numbered 5, after V lost 2 bases and J lost 7 bases. The CDR3 loop spans 14 amino acids. Germline lookup yields CDR1 MNHEY and CDR2 SVGAGI. The CDR3 loop is CASSYGGLVNEQFF. DNA of the CDR3: TGTGCCAGCAGTTACGGCGGACTAGTTAATGAGCAGTTCTTC.

The chain recombines TRBV5-1 with TRBJ2-2, with TRBD2 matching 15 bases. The germline CDR1 and CDR2 sequences are SGHRS and YFSETQ. V lost 4 bases, J lost 2 bases, and 9 bases stayed unmatched. This CDR3 is built from 19 residues. The CDR3 here is CASSPPWTSGRDNTGELFF. The CDR3 nucleotides are TGCGCCAGCAGCCCCCCCTGGACTAGCGGGAGGGATAACACCGGGGAGCTGTTTTTT.

This clonotype came up a few times. The V gene is TRBV7-9, the J gene TRBJ1-2, with 8 bases fitting TRBD1. The CDR3 sequence is 16 residues long. Germline CDR1 is SEHNR and CDR2 is FQNEAQ (reference sequence). The V segment lost 1 base and the J segment 2 bases; nucleotides outside the gene matches: 6. CDR3: CASSLELDRVNYGYTF. In DNA form, the CDR3 reads TGTGCCAGCAGCTTAGAACTGGACAGGGTCAACTATGGCTACACCTTC.

This clonotype was seen ten or more times. The V call is TRBV28, the J call TRBJ1-1; D call uncertain. Germline CDR1 and CDR2: MDHEN and SYDVKM. The CDR3 spans 14 residues. Trimming cost V 3 bases and J 0 bases, with 8 bases left between them. The CDR3 nucleotides read TGTGCCAGCAGTTTGGTGAACATGAACACTGAAGCTTTCTTT. This gives the protein CASSLVNMNTEAFF.

In this sample, this clonotype turned up many times. The chain joins TRBV19 to TRBJ1-4; no reliable D call. CDR1 is LNHDA and CDR2 is SQIVND in the germline V gene (reference sequence). V was shortened by 6 bases and J by 5 bases, with 13 bases between the two germline ends. This CDR3 contains 14 residues. The CDR3 reads CASRDGRKNEKLFF. In nucleotides, the CDR3 is TGTGCCAGTAGGGACGGACGGAAGAATGAAAAACTGTTTTTT.

The chain has TRBV29-1 and TRBJ2-1; TRBD2 might be the D (5 bases). This CDR3 has 14 amino acids. Trimming took off 7 bases at V and 1 base at J, with 14 bases between the two ends. Looked up from germline, CDR1 is SQVTM and CDR2 is ANQGSEA. The CDR3 spells CSALREGSYNEQFF. The CDR3 DNA sequence: TGCAGCGCTCTCCGGGAAGGGTCCTACAATGAGCAGTTCTTC.

This clonotype was seen repeatedly, ten times or more. The chain combines TRBV7-2 with TRBJ2-5; TRBD1 is a possible D gene (6 bases). Trimming shortened V by 4 bases and J by 5 bases, and 17 bases separated the two germline ends. The CDR3 extends over 15 amino acids. The germline CDR1 and CDR2 sequences are SGHTA and FQGNSA. CDR3 region: CASSSLRGAWETQYF. The CDR3 DNA reads as TGTGCCAGCAGCTCCCTCAGGGGCGCGTGGGAGACCCAGTACTTC.

The rearrangement uses TRBV18 and TRBJ1-4; a possible D gene is TRBD1 (5 bases). The CDR3 sequence is 13 residues long. Looked up from germline, CDR1 is KGHSH and CDR2 is LQKENI. Trimming removed 8 bases at V and 5 bases at J, with 12 bases between. The CDR3 DNA reads TGTGCCAGCGCCAGGGAGTTCAATGAAAAACTGTTTTTT. This encodes CASAREFNEKLFF.

This clonotype was observed at least ten times. The V call is TRBV28, the J call TRBJ1-2; unclear D gene. Per germline, CDR1 MDHEN and CDR2 SYDVKM. This CDR3 has 12 residues. V lost 6 bases and J 4 bases, leaving 9 bases between the germline ends. This chain's CDR3 is CASSQVPYGYTF. CDR3 coding DNA: TGTGCCAGCAGCCAAGTCCCCTATGGCTACACCTTC.

About this clonotype itself: Here the CDR3 omits its conserved ending phenylalanine or tryptophan, so a read error is the likely source. This chain joins TRBV28 and TRBJ2-5; TRBD1 matches at 7 bases. CDR3 size: 11 residues. Germline V CDR1 and CDR2: MDHEN, SYDVKM. V trimming: 8 bases; J trimming: 5 bases; junction bases outside the gene matches: 2. The CDR3 spells CASSRGETQYS. CDR3 coding DNA: TGTGCCAGCTCCAGGGGGGAGACCCAGTACTCC.

This clonotype has at least ten counts. The rearrangement links TRBV7-2 to TRBJ2-2, with D maybe TRBD1 (6 bases). V gave up 5 bases and J gave up 2 bases, with 12 bases separating them. Germline CDR1 is SGHTA and CDR2 is FQGNSA. CDR3 size: 15 residues. The CDR3 DNA sequence: TGTGCCAGCAGCCAGGGGACGGTTAACACCGGGGAGCTGTTTTTT. It codes for CASSQGTVNTGELFF.

In its sample, this clonotype ranks as medium-sized. This rearrangement joins TRBV7-2 to TRBJ1-1, with TRBD1 identical over 7 bases. The CDR3 extends over 16 amino acids. V was pared by 2 bases and J by 2 bases, with 8 bases of the junction left unmatched. CDR1 and CDR2 (germline): SGHTA, FQGNSA. The CDR3 bases are TGTGCCAGCAGCTTATATGGGAGGGGGCTTAACACTGAAGCTTTCTTT. Its protein is CASSLYGRGLNTEAFF.

V gene TRBV20-1 combines with J gene TRBJ1-6; 7 bases fit TRBD1. Germline CDR1 and CDR2: DFQATT and SNEGSKA (reference sequence). Trimming took 0 bases from V and 7 from J; bases not matched to a gene: 9. This CDR3 is built from 16 residues. The CDR3 region is CSARDSEGGWNSPLHF. The CDR3 nucleotides read TGCAGTGCTAGAGATTCAGAAGGGGGCTGGAATTCACCCCTCCACTTT.

This clonotype was counted ten times or more. V gene TRBV7-8 combines with J gene TRBJ2-1, with 8 positions matching TRBD2. CDR3 length: 16 amino acids. Germline lookup yields CDR1 SGHVS and CDR2 FQNEAQ. The V gene end was trimmed by 5 bases and the J gene end by 4 bases; junction bases not matched to a gene: 10. CDR3 loop: CASSPYRGGNYNEQFF. Written as DNA, the CDR3 is TGTGCCAGCAGCCCGTATCGCGGGGGGAATTACAATGAGCAGTTCTTC.

This clonotype was observed many times. The rearrangement uses TRBV7-2 and TRBJ2-2, with 13 bases lining up with TRBD2. Looked up from germline, CDR1 is SGHTA and CDR2 is FQGNSA. V lost 6 bases and J lost 0; bases outside the gene matches: 4. The CDR3 sequence is 17 residues long. The CDR3 DNA reads as TGTGCCAGCAGTTCGACTAGCGGGAGGTCGAACACCGGGGAGCTGTTTTTT. It codes for CASSSTSGRSNTGELFF.

The chain recombines TRBV24-1 with TRBJ1-2; D is unresolved. CDR3 length: 13 amino acids. Trimming took 6 bases from V and 4 from J, leaving 11 bases between them. Germline V gene data show CDR1 as KGHDR and CDR2 as SFDVKD. The DNA for the CDR3 is TGTGCCACCAGTACACGAAACTTCTATGGCTACACCTTC. Protein sequence: CATSTRNFYGYTF.

This clonotype was counted at least ten times. The CDR3 coding sequence is TGCAGTGCGCCCGACAGGGTGGAGACCCAGTACTTC. Translation: CSAPDRVETQYF. J is TRBJ2-5 and V is TRBV20-1; 7 bases line up with TRBD1. The junction had 6 bases not matched to a gene; V was cut back by 6 bases and J by 5 bases. CDR1 DFQATT and CDR2 SNEGSKA come from the germline V gene (reference sequence). The CDR3 sequence is 12 residues long.

V usage is TRBV5-3 and J usage is TRBJ2-2, with 7 bases matching TRBD1. TRBV5-3 is reported as an ORF; its role is uncertain. The CDR3 length is 14 residues. The V and J ends lost 8 bases and 7 bases, in that order; junction bases with no gene match: 11. CDR3 coding DNA: TGTGCCAGCACGAACAGGGGCGAGATCGGGGAGCTGTTTTTT. It codes for CASTNRGEIGELFF.

This clonotype was observed many times. The chain has TRBV6-1 and TRBJ1-6; TRBD1 matches at 12 bases. Germline values: CDR1 MNHNS, CDR2 SASEGT. Trimming cost V 7 bases and J 10 bases; bases outside gene matches: 20. The CDR3 extends over 19 amino acids. CDR3 residues: CASKGGGGTGGASASPLHF. The CDR3 DNA follows: TGTGCCAGCAAGGGGGGGGGAGGGACAGGGGGCGCATCTGCCTCACCCCTCCACTTT.

A word on this clonotype: The junction shows a germline mismatch at one end, possibly a read error. The chain carries TRBV7-8 and TRBJ2-7; TRBD1 agrees at 7 bases. CDR1 is SGHVS and CDR2 is FQNEAQ in the germline V gene. The CDR3 loop spans 13 amino acids. CDR3 DNA: TGTGCCAGCAGCTTAGTCAGGGGGTACGGGCAGTACTTC. Its protein product is CASSLVRGYGQYF.

This clonotype has ten or more counts. This chain links TRBV7-9 with TRBJ1-5, with D uncertain. The length of the CDR3 is 14 residues. Per the germline V gene, CDR1 is SEHNR and CDR2 is FQNEAQ (reference sequence). The V and J ends lost 0 bases and 7 bases respectively, with 10 bases between them. This CDR3 is CASSLAGMRQPQHF. The CDR3 nucleotides are TGTGCCAGCAGCTTAGCAGGGATGCGGCAGCCCCAGCATTTT.

Only a few counts were recorded for this clonotype. V usage is TRBV7-9 and J usage is TRBJ2-1; no reliable D call. The germline V gene encodes CDR1 SEHNR and CDR2 FQNEAQ (reference sequence). The CDR3 is 12 amino acids. V gave up 5 bases and J gave up 7 bases, with 9 bases separating them. The CDR3 protein is CASSQALNEQFF. CDR3 nucleotides: TGTGCCAGCAGCCAGGCACTAAATGAGCAGTTCTTC. The full variable domain, with the rest looked up from reference TRBV7-9 and TRBJ2-1, is DTGVSQNPRHKITKRGQNVTFRCDPISEHNRLYWYRQTLGQGPEFLTYFQNEAQLEKSRLLSDRFSAERPKGSFSTLEIQRTEQGDSAMYLCASSQALNEQFFGPGTRLTVL.

This clonotype has at least ten counts. This CDR3 reads CASSSTGYEQYF. The CDR3 nucleotides read TGTGCCAGCAGCTCGACTGGTTACGAGCAGTACTTC. V and J are TRBV7-2 and TRBJ2-7, with unresolved D. There are 12 residues in the CDR3. The germline V and J ends were trimmed by 4 bases and 4 bases, with 8 bases remaining between them. Germline CDR1 and CDR2: SGHTA and FQGNSA.

The chain carries TRBV29-1 and TRBJ1-4; a possible D gene is TRBD1 (6 bases). Per the germline V gene, CDR1 is SQVTM and CDR2 is ANQGSEA. This CDR3 has 13 residues. The V and J ends lost 4 bases and 8 bases respectively, with 14 bases between them. This chain's CDR3 is CSVGARGQEKLFF. The DNA for the CDR3 is TGCAGCGTTGGCGCTCGGGGGCAAGAAAAACTGTTTTTT.